A single T cell receptor beta chain is shown here with its context. Unique molecular identifiers were incorporated when the TCRbeta library was constructed. Via MiXCR, TCRdb re-called the PCR reads, giving one row per CDR3 protein. The sample gives a few hundred thousand distinct CDR3 sequences, 10% of which show up once; 2.4% is in the top ten. The data belong to a study of T-cell reconstitution after alpha-beta-depleted transplantation in children. V dropped 7 bases and J dropped 2 bases, with 16 bases sitting between them. CDR3 size: 15 residues. Germline-derived CDR1 and CDR2 are MNHEY and SMNVEV (reference sequence).

The sequencing here drew on PBMCs from the stem cell graft donor, taken from the stem cell graft. This sequence was found in a human donor who donated a stem cell graft to a child with acute lymphoblastic leukemia. The J gene is TRBJ2-3, the V gene TRBV27, with a possible D match to TRBD2 (5 bases). CDR3 in amino acids: CASNPGTAPTDTQYF. Written as DNA, the CDR3 is TGTGCCAGCAATCCGGGAACTGCACCCACAGATACGCAGTATTTT.